Following are 15 T cell receptor beta chains from one sample sequenced in a study of blood T cell repertoires in COVID-19. Sequencing was performed with immunoSEQ multiplex PCR; in TCRdb, only in-frame clones are kept and a portion is missing. The table includes roughly 150,000 clones, approximately 90% detected once. The sequenced sample consisted of peripheral blood. Receptors were obtained from a woman aged 40 to 50 with acute or convalescent COVID-19.

The V call is TRBV7-3, the J call TRBJ2-6; TRBD1 agrees at 8 bases. The CDR3 sequence is 16 residues long. Germline values: CDR1 SGHTA, CDR2 FQGTGA. Unmatched junction bases numbered 5, after V lost 4 bases and J lost 3 bases. In nucleotides, the CDR3 is TGTGCCAGCAGCTGGACAGGGCGAAGTGGGGCCAACGTCCTGACTTTC. Protein: CASSWTGRSGANVLTF.

This sequence joins TRBV6-5 and TRBJ1-1; D uncertain. The CDR3 contains 14 residues. CDR1 and CDR2 from the germline V gene are MNHEY and SVGAGI. V was pared by 0 bases and J by 4 bases, with 9 bases between. The CDR3 loop reads CASSYSRATTEAFF. For the CDR3, the DNA is TGTGCCAGCAGTTACTCGCGGGCGACCACTGAAGCTTTCTTT.

The V gene is TRBV9, the J gene TRBJ2-3; a weak D match, TRBD2 (6 bases). The V gene's germline CDR1 is SGDLS and CDR2 YYNGEE. CDR3 length equals 16 residues. V lost 4 bases to trimming and J lost 6 bases, with 21 bases between them. Written as DNA, the CDR3 is TGTGCCAGCAGCTCAGCCAAGCGGGCGGATCATGATACGCAGTATTTT. The encoded protein is CASSSAKRADHDTQYF.

V is TRBV30 and J is TRBJ1-4; TRBD1 aligns across 9 bases. The J segment lost 7 bases and the V segment lost 3 bases, leaving 6 bases of the junction unmatched. This CDR3 spans 14 amino acids. Looked up from germline, CDR1 is GTSNPN and CDR2 is SVGIG (reference sequence). The DNA of the CDR3 is TGTGCCTGGAGCACCGGGACAGGGATTGAAAAACTGTTTTTT. Its protein product is CAWSTGTGIEKLFF.

The genes are TRBV27 and TRBJ1-6, with D perhaps TRBD1 (5 bases). The V gene's germline CDR1 is MNHEY and CDR2 SMNVEV (reference sequence). The CDR3 sequence is 14 residues long. The V end was cut by 8 bases, the J end by 7 bases, with 15 bases between. CDR3 amino acids: CASGFQGVNSPLHF. In nucleotides, the CDR3 is TGTGCCAGCGGATTTCAGGGTGTCAATTCACCCCTCCACTTT.

This chain links TRBV6-5 with TRBJ2-7; perhaps TRBD1 as D (6 bases). V was trimmed by 6 bases and J by 4 bases, leaving 13 bases between them. The germline gives CDR1 MNHEY, CDR2 SVGAGI. CDR3 size: 13 residues. The CDR3 is CASRPIGGYEQYF. The CDR3 nucleotides read TGTGCCAGCAGACCTATAGGGGGTTACGAGCAGTACTTC.

The chain employs TRBV5-4 and TRBJ1-1, with D perhaps TRBD1 (6 bases). This CDR3 has 14 residues. Germline assignment: CDR1 SGHNT and CDR2 YYREEE (reference sequence). V was clipped by 2 bases and J by 4 bases, with 12 bases between them. The CDR3 nucleotides are TGTGCCAGCAGCTTATACGTGGACAGCACTGAAGCTTTCTTT. Its protein product is CASSLYVDSTEAFF.

The genes are TRBV29-1 and TRBJ1-2; the D is unclear. The CDR3 runs to 12 residues. CDR1 and CDR2 (germline): SQVTM, ANQGSEA. The germline V and J ends were trimmed by 6 bases and 4 bases, with 12 bases remaining between them. The CDR3 DNA is TGCAGCGTAAGAGTGTGGGCCTATGGCTACACCTTC. Translation: CSVRVWAYGYTF.

The rearrangement uses TRBV28 and TRBJ2-7; 7 bases match TRBD1. Germline lookup yields CDR1 MDHEN and CDR2 SYDVKM. The CDR3 length is 14 residues. Losses at the gene ends were 9 bases for V and 3 bases for J; bases not matched to a gene: 11. For the CDR3, the DNA is TGTGCCAGTAAACCGGGACAGAGAAACTACGAGCAGTACTTC. It translates to CASKPGQRNYEQYF.

The chain combines TRBV28 with TRBJ1-1, with 8 bases lining up with TRBD1. Germline lookup yields CDR1 MDHEN and CDR2 SYDVKM. The CDR3 has 14 residues. V lost 8 bases, J lost 4 bases, and 9 bases stayed unmatched. The DNA of the CDR3 is TGTGCCAGCCAAAACAGGGGGAAAATCACTGAAGCTTTCTTT. It codes for CASQNRGKITEAFF.

The V and J genes are TRBV11-3 and TRBJ2-3; D might be TRBD1 (5 bases). Trimming removed 0 bases from V and 2 bases from J, with 9 bases in between. Germline V gene sequence: CDR1 SGHNT, CDR2 YENEEA. The CDR3 contains 15 residues. Here the CDR3 DNA reads TGTGCCAGCAGCTTAGAAGGGGTCTACACAGATACGCAGTATTTT. This gives the protein CASSLEGVYTDTQYF.

V usage is TRBV30 and J usage is TRBJ2-1; 7 bases agree with TRBD2. The CDR3 runs 16 residues. Germline assignment: CDR1 GTSNPN and CDR2 SVGIG (reference sequence). Germline trimming cut 6 bases from V and 5 bases from J; bases unmatched to any gene: 16. CDR3 bases: TGTGCCTGCGGGACTTCCGGGAGGATTGTGGACAATGAGCAGTTCTTC. Protein product: CACGTSGRIVDNEQFF.

This chain uses TRBV27 with TRBJ1-5; 7 nucleotides align to TRBD1. Germline assignment: CDR1 MNHEY and CDR2 SMNVEV (reference sequence). There are 16 residues in the CDR3. V dropped 6 bases and J dropped 3; count of bases not matched to a gene: 11. The CDR3 DNA reads TGTGCCAGCAGCGATACTAAGACAGGGCACAATCAGCCCCAGCATTTT. It codes for CASSDTKTGHNQPQHF.

In this sample, this clone turned up once. The rearrangement links TRBV10-3 to TRBJ1-6; D remains ambiguous. V was clipped by 3 bases and J by 5 bases, with 14 bases between them. This CDR3 spans 16 amino acids. Looked up from germline, CDR1 is ENHRY and CDR2 is SYGVKD. The CDR3, as DNA: TGTGCCATCAGTGAAGGCAGGAACCAGGATAATTCACCCCTCCACTTT. Protein sequence: CAISEGRNQDNSPLHF.

At least ten counts were recorded for this clone. This rearrangement joins TRBV6-1 to TRBJ2-7; possible D gene TRBD1, 7 bases. V was clipped by 2 bases and J by 5 bases, with 16 bases between them. The CDR3 spans 15 residues. Germline-derived CDR1 and CDR2 are MNHNS and SASEGT. This CDR3 is CASSETAGGPDEQYF. DNA of the CDR3: TGTGCCAGCAGTGAAACGGCAGGGGGGCCCGACGAGCAGTACTTC.